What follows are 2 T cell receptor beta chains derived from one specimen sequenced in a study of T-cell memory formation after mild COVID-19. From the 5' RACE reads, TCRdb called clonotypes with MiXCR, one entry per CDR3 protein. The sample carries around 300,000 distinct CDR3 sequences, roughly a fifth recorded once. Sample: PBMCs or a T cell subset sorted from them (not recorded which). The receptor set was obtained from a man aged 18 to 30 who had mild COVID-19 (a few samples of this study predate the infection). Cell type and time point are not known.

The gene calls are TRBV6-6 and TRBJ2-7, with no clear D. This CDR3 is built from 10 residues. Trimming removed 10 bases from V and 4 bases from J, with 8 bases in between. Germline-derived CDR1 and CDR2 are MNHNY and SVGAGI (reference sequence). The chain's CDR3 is CATQDYEQYF. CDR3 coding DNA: TGTGCCACCCAAGATTACGAGCAGTACTTC.

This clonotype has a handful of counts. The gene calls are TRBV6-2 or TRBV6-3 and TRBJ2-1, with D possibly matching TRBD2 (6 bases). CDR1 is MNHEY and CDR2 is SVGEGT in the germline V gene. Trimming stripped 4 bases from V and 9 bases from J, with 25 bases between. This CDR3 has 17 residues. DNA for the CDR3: TGTGCCAGCAGTTCCTTTTGGGGACTCGCGGAGGGCGGTGAGCAGTTCTTC. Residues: CASSSFWGLAEGGEQFF.